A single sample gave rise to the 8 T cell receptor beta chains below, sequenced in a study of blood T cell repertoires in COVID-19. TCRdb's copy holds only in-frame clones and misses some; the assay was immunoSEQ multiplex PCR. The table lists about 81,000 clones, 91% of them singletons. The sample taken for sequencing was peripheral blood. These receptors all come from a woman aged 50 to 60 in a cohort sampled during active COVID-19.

The CDR3, as DNA: TGTGCCATCGGGTCCCAGGGGAATCAGCCCCAGCATTTT. Protein product: CAIGSQGNQPQHF. The V call is TRBV10-3, the J call TRBJ1-5, with TRBD1 as a possible D gene (6 bases). With 8 bases removed from V and 4 bases from J, the gap between germline ends came to 12 bases. Germline V lookup: CDR1 ENHRY, CDR2 SYGVKD. This CDR3 has 13 residues.

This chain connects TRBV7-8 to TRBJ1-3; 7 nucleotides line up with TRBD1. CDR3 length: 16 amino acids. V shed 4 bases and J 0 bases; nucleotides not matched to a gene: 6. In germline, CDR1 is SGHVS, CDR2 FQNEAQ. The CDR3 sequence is CASSSDRVISGNTIYF. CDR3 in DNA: TGTGCCAGCAGCTCAGACAGGGTGATCTCTGGAAACACCATATATTTT. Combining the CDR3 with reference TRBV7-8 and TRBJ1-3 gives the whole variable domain GAGVSQSPRYKVAKRGQDVALRCDPISGHVSLFWYQQALGQGPEFLTYFQNEAQLDKSGLPSDRFFAERPEGSVSTLKIQRTQQEDSAVYLCASSSDRVISGNTIYFGEGSWLTVV.

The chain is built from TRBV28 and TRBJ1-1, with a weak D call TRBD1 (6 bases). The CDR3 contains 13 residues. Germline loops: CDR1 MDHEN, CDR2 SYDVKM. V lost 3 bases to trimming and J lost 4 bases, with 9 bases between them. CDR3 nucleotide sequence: TGTGCCAGCAGTTTTACAGGGCTCACTGAAGCTTTCTTT. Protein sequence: CASSFTGLTEAFF.

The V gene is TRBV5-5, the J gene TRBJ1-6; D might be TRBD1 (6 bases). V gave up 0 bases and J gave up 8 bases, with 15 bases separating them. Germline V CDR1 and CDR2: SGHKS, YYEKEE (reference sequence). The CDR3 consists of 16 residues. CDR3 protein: CASSLEFRGWDSPLHF. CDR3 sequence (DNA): TGTGCCAGCAGCTTGGAATTTAGGGGGTGGGATTCACCCCTCCACTTT.

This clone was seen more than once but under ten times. The CDR3: CASSRDRDYNEQFF. DNA of the CDR3: TGTGCCAGCTCGCGGGACAGGGACTACAATGAGCAGTTCTTC. This chain links TRBV18 with TRBJ2-1; TRBD1 aligns across 9 bases. With V trimmed by 6 bases and J by 3 bases, 3 bases remained unmatched. Germline V gene sequence: CDR1 KGHSH, CDR2 LQKENI. This CDR3 is built from 14 residues.

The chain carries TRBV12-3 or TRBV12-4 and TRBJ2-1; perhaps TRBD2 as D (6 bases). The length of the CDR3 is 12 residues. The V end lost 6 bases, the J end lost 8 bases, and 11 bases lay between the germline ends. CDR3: CASSTGLHEQFF. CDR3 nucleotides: TGTGCCAGCAGCACGGGACTTCATGAGCAGTTCTTC.

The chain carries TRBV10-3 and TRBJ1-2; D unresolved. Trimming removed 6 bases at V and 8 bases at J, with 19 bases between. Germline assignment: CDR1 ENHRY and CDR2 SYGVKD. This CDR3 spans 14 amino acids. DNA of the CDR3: TGTGCCATCAGGGAATCCAACTACCCCGGGGGCTACACCTTC. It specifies CAIRESNYPGGYTF.

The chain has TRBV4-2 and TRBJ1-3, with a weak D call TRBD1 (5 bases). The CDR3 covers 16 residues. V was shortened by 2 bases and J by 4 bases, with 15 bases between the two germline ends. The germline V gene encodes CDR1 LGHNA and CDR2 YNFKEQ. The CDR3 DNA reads TGTGCCAGCAGCCAAAGACGGGGGAAGGGAGGAAACACCATATATTTT. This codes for CASSQRRGKGGNTIYF.